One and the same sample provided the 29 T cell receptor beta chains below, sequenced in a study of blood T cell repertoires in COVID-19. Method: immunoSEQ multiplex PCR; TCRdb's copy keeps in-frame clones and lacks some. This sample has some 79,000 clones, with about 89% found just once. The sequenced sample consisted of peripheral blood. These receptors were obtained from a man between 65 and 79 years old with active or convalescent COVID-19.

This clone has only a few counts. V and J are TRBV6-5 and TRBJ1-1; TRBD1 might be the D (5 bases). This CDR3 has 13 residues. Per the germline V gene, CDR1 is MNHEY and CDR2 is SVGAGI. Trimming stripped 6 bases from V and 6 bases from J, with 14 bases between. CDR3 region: CASRRTGSAEAFF. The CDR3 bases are TGTGCCAGCAGGCGAACAGGAAGCGCTGAAGCTTTCTTT.

This chain's CDR3 is CASSDLEGQNSNQPQHF. CDR3 in DNA: TGTGCCAGCAGCGACCTGGAGGGACAGAATAGCAATCAGCCCCAGCATTTT. The chain recombines TRBV21-1 with TRBJ1-5; the D call of TRBD1 is as the table states it, not checked on the DNA. TRBV21-1 is a documented pseudogene. CDR3 length: 17 amino acids.

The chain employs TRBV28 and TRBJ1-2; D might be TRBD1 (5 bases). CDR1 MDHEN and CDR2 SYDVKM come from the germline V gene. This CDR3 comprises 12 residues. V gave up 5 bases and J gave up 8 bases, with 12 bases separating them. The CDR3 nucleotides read TGTGCCAGCAGTGTGCCCGGGGGGGGCTACACCTTC. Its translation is CASSVPGGGYTF.

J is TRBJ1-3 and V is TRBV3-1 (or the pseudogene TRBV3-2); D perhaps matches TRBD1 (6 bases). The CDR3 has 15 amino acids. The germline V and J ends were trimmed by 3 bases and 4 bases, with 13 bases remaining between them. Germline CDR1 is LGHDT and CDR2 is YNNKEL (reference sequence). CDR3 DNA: TGTGCCAGCAGCCACATTACAGGGTCCGGAAACACCATATATTTT. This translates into CASSHITGSGNTIYF.

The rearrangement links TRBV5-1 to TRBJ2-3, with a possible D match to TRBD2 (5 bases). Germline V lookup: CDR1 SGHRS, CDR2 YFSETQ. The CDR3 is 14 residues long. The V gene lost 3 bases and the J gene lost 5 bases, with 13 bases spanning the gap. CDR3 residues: CASSSGGFEDTQYF. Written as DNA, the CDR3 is TGCGCCAGCAGCTCCGGCGGGTTTGAAGATACGCAGTATTTT.

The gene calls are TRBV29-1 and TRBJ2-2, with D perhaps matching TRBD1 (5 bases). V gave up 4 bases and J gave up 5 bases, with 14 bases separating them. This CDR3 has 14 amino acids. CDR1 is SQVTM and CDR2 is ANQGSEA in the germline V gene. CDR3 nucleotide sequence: TGCAGCGTTGCACGAACAGGTGGGACCGGGGAGCTGTTTTTT. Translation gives CSVARTGGTGELFF.

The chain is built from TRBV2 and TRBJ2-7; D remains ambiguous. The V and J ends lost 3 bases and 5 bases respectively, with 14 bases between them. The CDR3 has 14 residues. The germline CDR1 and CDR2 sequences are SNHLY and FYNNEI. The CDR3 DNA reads TGTGCCAGCAGTGAGCGTTACGGGTCCGACGAGCAGTACTTC. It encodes CASSERYGSDEQYF.

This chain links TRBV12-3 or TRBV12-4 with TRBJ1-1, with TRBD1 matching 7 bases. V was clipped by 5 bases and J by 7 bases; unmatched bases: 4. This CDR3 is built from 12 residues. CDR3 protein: CASSGTVYEAFF. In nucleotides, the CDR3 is TGTGCCAGCAGTGGGACAGTCTATGAAGCTTTCTTT.

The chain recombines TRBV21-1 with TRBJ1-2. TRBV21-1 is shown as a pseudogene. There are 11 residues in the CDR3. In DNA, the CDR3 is TGTGCCACCGCGGAGTACTATGGCTACACCTTC. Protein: CATAEYYGYTF.

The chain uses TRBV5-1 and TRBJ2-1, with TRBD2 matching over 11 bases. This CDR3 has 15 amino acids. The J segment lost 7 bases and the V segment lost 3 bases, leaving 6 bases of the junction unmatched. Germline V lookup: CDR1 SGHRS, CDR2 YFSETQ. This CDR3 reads CASSSGLAGENEQFF. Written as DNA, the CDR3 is TGCGCCAGCAGCTCTGGACTAGCGGGTGAGAATGAGCAGTTCTTC.

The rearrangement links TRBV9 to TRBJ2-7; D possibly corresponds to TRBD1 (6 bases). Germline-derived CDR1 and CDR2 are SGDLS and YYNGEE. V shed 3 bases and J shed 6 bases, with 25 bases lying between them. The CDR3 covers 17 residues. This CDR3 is CASSGSPFGIDRPEQYF. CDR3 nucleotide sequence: TGTGCCAGCAGCGGTAGTCCCTTTGGGATCGACAGGCCCGAGCAGTACTTC.

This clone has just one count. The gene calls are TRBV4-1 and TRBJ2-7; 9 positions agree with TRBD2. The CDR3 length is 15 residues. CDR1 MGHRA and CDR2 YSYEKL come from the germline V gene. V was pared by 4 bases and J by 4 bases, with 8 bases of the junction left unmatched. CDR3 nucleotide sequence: TGCGCCAGCAGCCCAGTGGCTAGCGGGGAGTACGAGCAGTACTTC. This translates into CASSPVASGEYEQYF.

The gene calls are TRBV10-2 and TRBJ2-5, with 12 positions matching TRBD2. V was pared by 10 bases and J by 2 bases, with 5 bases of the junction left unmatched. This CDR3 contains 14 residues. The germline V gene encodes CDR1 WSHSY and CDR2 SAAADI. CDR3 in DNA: TGCGCCACCCGGACTAGCGGGACACAAGAGACCCAGTACTTC. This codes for CATRTSGTQETQYF.

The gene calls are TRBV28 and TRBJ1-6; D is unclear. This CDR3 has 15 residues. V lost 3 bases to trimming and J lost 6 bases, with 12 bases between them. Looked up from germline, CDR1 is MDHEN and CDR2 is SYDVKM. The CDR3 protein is CASSFPGGSNSPLHF. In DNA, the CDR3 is TGTGCCAGCAGTTTCCCGGGAGGAAGTAATTCACCCCTCCACTTT.

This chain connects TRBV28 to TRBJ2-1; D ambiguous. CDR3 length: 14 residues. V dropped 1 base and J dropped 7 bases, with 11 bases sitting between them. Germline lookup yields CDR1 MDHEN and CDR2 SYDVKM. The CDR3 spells CASSLFVGSNEQFF. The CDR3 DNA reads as TGTGCCAGCAGTTTATTCGTGGGCTCGAATGAGCAGTTCTTC.

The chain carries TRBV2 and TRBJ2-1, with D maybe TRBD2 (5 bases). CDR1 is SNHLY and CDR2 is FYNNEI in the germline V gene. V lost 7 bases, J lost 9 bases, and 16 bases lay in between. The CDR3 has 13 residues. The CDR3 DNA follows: TGTGCCAGCATCGAGGGAGTAGTCGGTGAGCAGTTCTTC. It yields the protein CASIEGVVGEQFF.

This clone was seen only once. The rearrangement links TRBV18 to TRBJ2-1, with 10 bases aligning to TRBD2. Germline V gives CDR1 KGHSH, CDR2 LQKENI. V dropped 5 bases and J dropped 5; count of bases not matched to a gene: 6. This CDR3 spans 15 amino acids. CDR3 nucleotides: TGTGCCAGCTCAGCCTGGACTAGCGGTAACAATGAGCAGTTCTTC. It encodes CASSAWTSGNNEQFF.

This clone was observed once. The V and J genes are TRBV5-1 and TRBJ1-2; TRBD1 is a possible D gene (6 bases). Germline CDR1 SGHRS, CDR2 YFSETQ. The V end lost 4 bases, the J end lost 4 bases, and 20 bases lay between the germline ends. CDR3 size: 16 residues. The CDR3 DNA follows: TGCGCCAGCAGCCCGCGAGTGGGGGCGATAAGCTATGGCTACACCTTC. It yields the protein CASSPRVGAISYGYTF.

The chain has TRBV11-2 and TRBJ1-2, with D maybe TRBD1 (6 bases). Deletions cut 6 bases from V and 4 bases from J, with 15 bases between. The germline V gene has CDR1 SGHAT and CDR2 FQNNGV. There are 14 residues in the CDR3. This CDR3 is CASSRTGIIYGYTF. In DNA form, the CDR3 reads TGTGCCAGCAGTCGTACAGGGATCATCTATGGCTACACCTTC.

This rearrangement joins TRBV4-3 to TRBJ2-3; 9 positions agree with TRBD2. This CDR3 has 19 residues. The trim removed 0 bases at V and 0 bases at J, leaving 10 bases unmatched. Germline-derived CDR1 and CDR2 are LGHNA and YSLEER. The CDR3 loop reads CASSQDYSGRATSTDTQYF. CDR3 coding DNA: TGCGCCAGCAGCCAAGATTATAGCGGGAGAGCTACTAGCACAGATACGCAGTATTTT.

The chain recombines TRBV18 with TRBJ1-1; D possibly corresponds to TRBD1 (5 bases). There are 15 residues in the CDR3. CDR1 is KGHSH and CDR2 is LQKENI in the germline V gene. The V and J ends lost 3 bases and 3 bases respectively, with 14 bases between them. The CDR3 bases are TGTGCCAGCTCACCCCACAGGATCTGGGACACTGAAGCTTTCTTT. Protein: CASSPHRIWDTEAFF.

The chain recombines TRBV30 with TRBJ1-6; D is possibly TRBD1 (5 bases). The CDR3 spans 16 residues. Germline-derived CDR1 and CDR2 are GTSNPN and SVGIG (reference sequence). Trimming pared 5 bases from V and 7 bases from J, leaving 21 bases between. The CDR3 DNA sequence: TGTGCCTGGGGGCGACTTCAGGGTCTTTTGAATTCACCCCTCCACTTT. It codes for CAWGRLQGLLNSPLHF.

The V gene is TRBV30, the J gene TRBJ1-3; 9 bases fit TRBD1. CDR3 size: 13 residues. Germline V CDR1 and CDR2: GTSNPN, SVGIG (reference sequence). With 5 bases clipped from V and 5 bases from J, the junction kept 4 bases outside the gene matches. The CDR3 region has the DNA TGTGCCTGGCCGGACAGGGGAAGAAACACCATATATTTT. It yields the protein CAWPDRGRNTIYF.

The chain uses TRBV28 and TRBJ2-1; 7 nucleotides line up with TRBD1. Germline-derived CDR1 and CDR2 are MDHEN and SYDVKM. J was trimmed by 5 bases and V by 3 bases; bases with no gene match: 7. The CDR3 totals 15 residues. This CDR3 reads CASSFGTVGNNEQFF. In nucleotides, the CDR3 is TGTGCCAGCAGTTTTGGGACAGTGGGGAACAATGAGCAGTTCTTC.

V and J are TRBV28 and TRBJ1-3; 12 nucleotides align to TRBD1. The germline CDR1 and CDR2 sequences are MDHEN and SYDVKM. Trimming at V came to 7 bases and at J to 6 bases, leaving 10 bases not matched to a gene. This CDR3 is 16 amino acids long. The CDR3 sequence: CASTPASGQGANTIYF. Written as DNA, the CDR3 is TGTGCCAGCACCCCTGCCTCGGGACAGGGGGCAAACACCATATATTTT.

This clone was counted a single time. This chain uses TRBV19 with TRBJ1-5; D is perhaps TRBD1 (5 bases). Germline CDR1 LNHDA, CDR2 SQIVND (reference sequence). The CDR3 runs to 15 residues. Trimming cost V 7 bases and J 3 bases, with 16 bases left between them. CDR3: CASKVSWGNNQPQHF. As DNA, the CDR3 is TGTGCCAGTAAGGTGTCCTGGGGCAACAATCAGCCCCAGCATTTT. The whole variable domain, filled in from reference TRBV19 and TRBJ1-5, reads DGGITQSPKYLFRKEGQNVTLSCEQNLNHDAMYWYRQDPGQGLRLIYYSQIVNDFQKGDIAEGYSVSREKKESFPLTVTSAQKNPTAFYLCASKVSWGNNQPQHFGDGTRLSIL.

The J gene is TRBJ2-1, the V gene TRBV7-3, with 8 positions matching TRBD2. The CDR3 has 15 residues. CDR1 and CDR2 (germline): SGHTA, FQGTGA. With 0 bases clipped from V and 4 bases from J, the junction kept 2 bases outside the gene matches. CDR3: CASSLTSGTYNEQFF. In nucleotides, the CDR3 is TGTGCCAGCAGCTTAACTAGCGGGACTTACAATGAGCAGTTCTTC.

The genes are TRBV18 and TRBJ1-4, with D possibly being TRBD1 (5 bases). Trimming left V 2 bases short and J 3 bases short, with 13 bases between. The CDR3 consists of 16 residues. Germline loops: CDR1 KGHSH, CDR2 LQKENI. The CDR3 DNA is TGTGCCAGCTCACCAATGCTGTCAGGGCCTAATGAAAAACTGTTTTTT. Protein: CASSPMLSGPNEKLFF. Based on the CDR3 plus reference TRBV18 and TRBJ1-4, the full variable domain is NAGVMQNPRHLVRRRGQEARLRCSPMKGHSHVYWYRQLPEEGLKFMVYLQKENIIDESGMPKERFSAEFPKEGPSILRIQQVVRGDSAAYFCASSPMLSGPNEKLFFGSGTQLSVL.

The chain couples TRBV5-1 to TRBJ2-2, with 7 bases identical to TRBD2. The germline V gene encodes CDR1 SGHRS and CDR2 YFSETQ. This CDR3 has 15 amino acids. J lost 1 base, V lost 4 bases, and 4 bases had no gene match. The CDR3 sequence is CASSGGGGNTGELFF. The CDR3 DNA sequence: TGCGCCAGCAGCGGCGGGGGAGGGAACACCGGGGAGCTGTTTTTT.